Listed below are T cell receptor beta chains from one sample, sequenced in a study of blood T cell repertoires in COVID-19. Data came from immunoSEQ multiplex PCR; TCRdb stores just in-frame clones and leaves some out. The sample carries about 330,000 clones, more than 70% recorded once. Sequenced material: PBMCs or T cells enriched from blood (not recorded which). All receptors derive from a woman aged 25-40 years who had recovered from COVID-19. The CDR3 runs from the conserved cysteine through the conserved F or W. The D gene is left open where the match is weak. Where a row states a size, it is once, few, many or the class of an expanded clone; other rows omit it.

>.|TRBJ1-4|TRBD1|TRBV5-1
CASSLTPQQGNNEKLFF
TGCGCCAGCAGCTTGACACCGCAACAGGGGAATAATGAAAAACTGTTTTTT
>.|TRBJ2-3|TRBD2|TRBV2
CASSEALLAGGPNTQYF
TGTGCCAGCAGTGAAGCGCTACTAGCGGGGGGGCCCAATACGCAGTATTTT
>.|TRBJ1-1|.|TRBV28
CASSPLRSTEAFF
TGTGCCAGCAGTCCCCTGAGGAGCACTGAAGCTTTCTTT
>.|TRBJ1-1|.|TRBV18
CASSDTLNTEAFF
TGTGCCAGCTCAGACACGTTGAACACTGAAGCTTTCTTT
>once|TRBJ2-1|.|TRBV7-7
CASSLALYNEQFF
TGTGCTAGCAGCTTAGCACTTTACAATGAGCAGTTCTTC
>once|TRBJ1-1|.|TRBV10-3
CAISPQGGTEAFF
TGTGCCATCAGTCCACAGGGTGGCACTGAAGCTTTCTTT
>.|TRBJ1-2|.|TRBV9
CASSDRVESGLNYGYTF
TGTGCCAGCAGCGACCGGGTGGAATCAGGGCTCAACTATGGCTACACCTTC
>few|TRBJ2-7|TRBD1|TRBV5-4
CASSPGTGTYEQYF
TGTGCCAGCAGCCCCGGGACAGGGACCTACGAGCAGTACTTC
>.|TRBJ2-7|.|TRBV7-8
CASSRQLQTVQYF
TGTGCCAGCAGCCGACAGCTCCAGACTGTGCAGTACTTC
>.|TRBJ1-2|.|TRBV3-1/TRBV3-2
CASSQDLGGQPYGYTF
TGTGCCAGCAGCCAAGATTTAGGCGGGCAGCCCTATGGCTACACCTTC
>.|TRBJ2-3|.|TRBV15
CATSSHRDTQYF
TGTGCCACCAGCAGCCATAGAGATACGCAGTATTTT
>.|TRBJ1-4|TRBD1|TRBV10-3
CAISEVEGAPNEKLFF
TGTGCCATCAGTGAAGTTGAGGGGGCTCCTAATGAAAAACTGTTTTTT
>.|TRBJ1-2|TRBD1|TRBV19
CASSSHGDRKIYGYTF
TGTGCCAGTAGTTCCCACGGGGACAGGAAAATCTATGGCTACACCTTC
>.|TRBJ1-1|.|TRBV5-1
CASSFLTDNTEAFF
TGCGCCAGCAGCTTCCTGACAGATAACACTGAAGCTTTCTTT
>.|TRBJ2-2|TRBD1|TRBV5-1
CASSLRGQGTGELFF
TGCGCCAGCAGCTTGCGGGGACAGGGAACCGGGGAGCTGTTTTTT
>.|TRBJ1-2|TRBD1|TRBV18
CASSPGTGPSYGYTF
TGTGCCAGCTCACCCGGGACAGGGCCGTCCTATGGCTACACCTTC
>.|TRBJ2-7|TRBD1|TRBV3-1/TRBV3-2
CASSRMTGDYEQYF
TGTGCCAGCAGCCGAATGACAGGGGACTACGAGCAGTACTTC
>.|TRBJ1-2|.|TRBV4-3
CASSQESGGYGYTF
TGCGCCAGCAGCCAAGAATCCGGCGGGTATGGCTACACCTTC
>.|TRBJ2-1|.|TRBV7-3
CASGRGTYNEQFF
TGTGCCAGCGGGCGAGGGACCTACAATGAGCAGTTCTTC
>.|TRBJ1-5|.|TRBV20-1
CSARKTGPQHF
TGCAGTGCTAGAAAAACAGGGCCCCAGCATTTT
>.|TRBJ2-2|TRBD1|TRBV20-1
CSASWTGTLVTGELFF
TGCAGTGCTAGTTGGACAGGGACGTTGGTCACCGGGGAGCTGTTTTTT
>.|TRBJ1-2|.|TRBV10-3
CAISANSIGTSNYGYTF
TGTGCCATCAGTGCGAACTCGATCGGGACATCCAACTATGGCTACACCTTC
>.|TRBJ1-1|TRBD1|TRBV10-3
CAISTQGARRGTEAFF
TGTGCCATCAGCACCCAGGGGGCTAGGAGAGGCACTGAAGCTTTCTTT
>.|TRBJ1-2|TRBD1|TRBV2
CASSEALQGGPGYTF
TGTGCCAGCAGTGAAGCGCTTCAAGGGGGCCCTGGCTACACCTTC
>.|TRBJ1-1|.|TRBV7-9
CASTAGGGRTEAFF
TGTGCCAGCACCGCGGGAGGGGGTAGAACTGAAGCTTTCTTT
>few|TRBJ1-5|.|TRBV28
CASSPRGYFRNQPQHF
TGTGCCAGCTCCCCAAGGGGGTATTTTCGCAATCAGCCCCAGCATTTT
>.|TRBJ2-7|TRBD1|TRBV5-5
CASSPRDRWSSYEQYF
TGTGCCAGCAGCCCTAGGGACAGGTGGAGCTCCTACGAGCAGTACTTC
>once|TRBJ2-5|.|TRBV7-9
CASSFSEGVGAQYF
TGTGCCAGCAGCTTTTCCGAAGGGGTTGGGGCCCAGTACTTC
>.|TRBJ2-7|.|TRBV5-8
CASSLGPEREQYF
TGTGCCAGCAGCTTGGGGCCAGAGCGCGAGCAGTACTTC
>.|TRBJ2-3|.|TRBV10-3
CAISEERRTDTQYF
TGTGCCATCAGTGAGGAAAGGCGGACAGATACGCAGTATTTT
>.|TRBJ1-5|.|TRBV20-1
CSASSGNQPQHF
TGCAGTGCTAGTTCAGGCAATCAGCCCCAGCATTTT
>.|TRBJ2-7|.|TRBV6-5
CASTPRAGAVQYF
TGTGCCAGCACCCCCCGGGCGGGGGCTGTGCAGTACTTC